This is a list of T cell receptor beta chains from one sample in a study of CD8 T cells in ankylosing spondylitis. One entry per CDR3 protein, called by TCRdb with MiXCR from the 5' RACE reads. The profile shows around 130,000 distinct CDR3 sequences, roughly 13% of them singletons. The sequenced material came from blood, either unsorted or a sorted T cell fraction (not recorded which). These receptors were taken from a female donor with ankylosing spondylitis or in good health (not recorded which). CDR3s include the opening cysteine and the closing phenylalanine or tryptophan. Each record gives: V gene, clone size, D gene, CDR3 length, J gene, CDR3 protein, CDR3 DNA. The D gene is left open where the match is weak. Clone size is given for some rows only: seen once, a few or many times, or a class if the clone is expanded.

TRBV5-4	few	-	13	TRBJ1-2	CASAPDGNYGYTF	TGTGCCAGCGCGCCGGACGGGAACTATGGCTACACCTTC
TRBV12-3/TRBV12-4	many	-	15	TRBJ1-1	CASSPDITMNTEAFF	TGTGCCAGCAGTCCGGACATTACAATGAACACTGAAGCTTTCTTT
TRBV20-1	many	TRBD1	14	TRBJ1-6	CSATQGARNSPLHF	TGCAGTGCTACCCAGGGGGCAAGGAATTCACCCCTCCACTTT
TRBV6-5	many	TRBD2	17	TRBJ2-1	CASSYSQLAGEYNEQFF	TGTGCCAGCAGTTACTCCCAACTAGCGGGGGAATACAATGAGCAGTTCTTC
TRBV5-1	many	-	14	TRBJ1-6	CASSFTGERSPLHF	TGCGCCAGCAGCTTTACGGGGGAGCGATCACCCCTCCACTTT
TRBV7-2	few	TRBD1	16	TRBJ2-1	CASTLAGTGLNNEQFF	TGTGCCAGCACCCTCGCAGGGACAGGGCTAAACAATGAGCAGTTCTTC
TRBV7-2	-	TRBD2	16	TRBJ2-1	CASSLLGGASYNEQFF	TGTGCCAGCAGCTTACTCGGGGGGGCCTCTTACAATGAGCAGTTCTTC
TRBV7-8	-	-	14	TRBJ2-7	CASSLQGGIYEQYF	TGTGCCAGCAGCTTACAGGGGGGTATCTACGAGCAGTACTTC
TRBV7-9	few	TRBD1	16	TRBJ1-4	CASKKDREMSNEKLFF	TGTGCCAGCAAAAAGGACAGGGAGATGTCTAATGAAAAACTGTTTTTT
TRBV12-3/TRBV12-4	many	-	14	TRBJ2-1	CASSRQGVINEQFF	TGTGCCAGCAGTCGGCAGGGTGTCATCAATGAGCAGTTCTTC
TRBV5-1	few	-	14	TRBJ2-4	CASSLTRGESGQYF	TGCGCCAGCAGTCTTACCCGGGGAGAATCGGGTCAGTACTTC
TRBV28	few	-	12	TRBJ1-1	CASSEKEWLVFF	TGTGCCAGCAGTGAGAAGGAGTGGTTGGTTTTCTTT
TRBV5-1	-	-	12	TRBJ1-1	CASSLDLTEAFF	TGCGCCAGCAGCTTGGACCTCACTGAAGCTTTCTTT
TRBV18	-	TRBD2	15	TRBJ2-3	CASSPGTSITDTQYF	TGTGCCAGCTCGCCCGGGACTAGCATCACAGATACGCAGTATTTT
TRBV5-6	-	TRBD1	15	TRBJ2-1	CASSSAQDRVNEQFF	TGTGCCAGCAGCTCGGCCCAGGACAGGGTCAATGAGCAGTTCTTC
TRBV20-1	-	-	13	TRBJ1-1	CSASRGLNTEAFF	TGCAGTGCTAGTCGGGGGCTGAACACTGAAGCTTTCTTT
TRBV12-3/TRBV12-4	many	-	14	TRBJ1-2	CASSFGQGVGGYTF	TGTGCCAGCAGTTTTGGTCAGGGAGTAGGTGGCTACACCTTC
TRBV12-3/TRBV12-4	many	TRBD2	14	TRBJ2-1	CASSFLAVYNEQFF	TGTGCCAGCAGTTTTCTAGCGGTCTACAATGAGCAGTTCTTC
TRBV12-3/TRBV12-4	many	-	15	TRBJ1-5	CASSPRPYSNQPQHF	TGTGCCAGCAGCCCCCGGCCTTATAGCAATCAGCCCCAGCATTTT
TRBV6-1	-	-	14	TRBJ1-3	CASRNEGYGNTIYF	TGTGCCAGCAGGAACGAGGGCTATGGAAACACCATATATTTT
TRBV7-2	few	-	15	TRBJ1-4	CASSFDRRTNEKLFF	TGTGCCAGCAGCTTTGATAGAAGGACTAATGAAAAACTGTTTTTT
TRBV29-1	many	-	14	TRBJ2-2	CSVAAGQYTGELFF	TGCAGCGTTGCGGCGGGACAGTACACCGGGGAGCTGTTTTTT
TRBV6-1	-	-	13	TRBJ2-1	CASSADRRNEQFF	TGTGCCAGCAGTGCCGACAGGCGCAATGAGCAGTTCTTC
TRBV28	few	-	12	TRBJ1-4	CASSLKREKLFF	TGTGCCAGCAGTTTAAAGAGGGAAAAACTGTTTTTT
TRBV6-2/TRBV6-3	once	-	15	TRBJ1-5	CASSYSAGGNQPQHF	TGTGCCAGCAGTTACTCGGCAGGGGGCAATCAGCCCCAGCATTTT
TRBV19	-	-	13	TRBJ1-5	CASTRPPSQPQHF	TGTGCCAGTACCCGACCACCTAGTCAGCCCCAGCATTTT
TRBV7-9	few	-	16	TRBJ1-2	CASSSTGLTFSYGYTF	TGTGCCAGCAGCTCGACCGGACTGACATTTAGCTATGGCTACACCTTC
TRBV7-9	many	-	15	TRBJ2-1	CASSLVGERYNEQFF	TGTGCCAGCAGCTTGGTCGGGGAGCGATACAATGAGCAGTTCTTC
TRBV5-1	many	-	15	TRBJ2-3	CASSPGQEGTDTQYF	TGCGCCAGCAGCCCAGGACAGGAGGGGACAGATACGCAGTATTTT
TRBV2	few	-	15	TRBJ2-6	CASLGHSSGANVLTF	TGTGCCAGCCTTGGACACAGCTCTGGGGCCAACGTCCTGACTTTC
TRBV28	few	TRBD1	15	TRBJ2-7	CASSSRGLFAYEQYF	TGTGCCAGCAGTTCCAGGGGGCTTTTTGCATACGAGCAGTACTTC
TRBV20-1	many	TRBD1	11	TRBJ1-1	CSATGGTEAFF	TGCAGTGCGACAGGGGGCACTGAAGCTTTCTTT
TRBV6-4	many	-	14	TRBJ1-5	CASSEVGGRQPQHF	TGTGCCAGCAGTGAGGTGGGGGGGCGGCAGCCCCAGCATTTT
TRBV5-1	-	TRBD2	17	TRBJ2-3	CASSPGLAGTYTDTQYF	TGCGCCAGCAGCCCGGGACTAGCGGGGACCTACACAGATACGCAGTATTTT
TRBV1	-	-	19	TRBJ1-4	CTSSQGVSWGRATNEKLFF	TGCACCAGCAGCCAAGGTGTATCGTGGGGGCGGGCAACTAATGAAAAACTGTTTTTT
TRBV15	-	-	15	TRBJ1-5	CATSSALGSNQPQHF	TGTGCCACCAGCAGCGCTTTGGGGAGCAATCAGCCCCAGCATTTT
TRBV7-6	few	-	13	TRBJ2-2	CASQGYSTGELFF	TGTGCCAGTCAGGGTTATAGCACCGGGGAGCTGTTTTTT
TRBV7-8	few	TRBD1	15	TRBJ1-5	CASSRGQDSNQPQHF	TGTGCCAGCAGCCGCGGACAGGATAGCAATCAGCCCCAGCATTTT
TRBV19	-	-	16	TRBJ2-5	CASSRPFQGYQETQYF	TGTGCCAGTAGCCGCCCGTTCCAGGGATACCAAGAGACCCAGTACTTC
TRBV10-3	many	-	14	TRBJ2-7	CALRDTDAVDEQYF	TGTGCCCTCAGAGACACGGACGCAGTGGACGAGCAGTACTTC
TRBV24-1	many	-	13	TRBJ2-2	CATSDTYTGELFF	TGTGCCACCAGTGATACCTACACCGGGGAGCTGTTTTTT
TRBV7-2	-	-	17	TRBJ2-1	CASSLGQQYSSYNGQFF	TGTGCCAGCAGCTTAGGGCAGCAATACAGCTCCTACAATGGGCAGTTCTTC
TRBV18	many	-	13	TRBJ1-2	CASSPDTNYGYTF	TGTGCCAGCTCACCGGACACCAACTATGGCTACACCTTC
TRBV19	-	TRBD1	13	TRBJ1-6	CASKTGRNSPLHF	TGTGCCAGCAAGACAGGGAGAAATTCACCCCTCCACTTT
TRBV20-1	-	-	18	TRBJ2-1	CSARGGGVRTAAYNEQFF	TGCAGTGCTAGAGGGGGCGGGGTAAGGACAGCTGCCTACAATGAGCAGTTCTTC
TRBV7-3	-	-	15	TRBJ2-7	CASSQDSLTNYEQYF	TGTGCCAGCAGCCAAGACTCCCTAACTAACTACGAGCAGTACTTC
TRBV7-8	-	-	18	TRBJ2-6	CASSLLAAGYSGANVLTF	TGTGCCAGCAGCCTCCTCGCGGCGGGATACTCTGGGGCCAACGTCCTGACTTTC
TRBV12-3/TRBV12-4	many	TRBD2	16	TRBJ2-5	CASSRNSGGQKETQYF	TGTGCCAGCAGTCGGAATAGCGGGGGGCAAAAAGAGACCCAGTACTTC
TRBV25-1	many	-	12	TRBJ2-7	CASNVGGSEQYF	TGTGCCAGCAATGTGGGTGGATCCGAGCAGTACTTC
TRBV27	-	-	14	TRBJ1-6	CASSLGGSGSPLHF	TGTGCCAGCAGTTTAGGAGGGAGCGGTTCACCCCTCCACTTT
TRBV15	many	-	18	TRBJ1-5	CATSRGSRGVLGDQPQHF	TGTGCCACCAGCAGAGGATCTCGTGGGGTGTTGGGCGATCAGCCCCAGCATTTT
TRBV5-1	-	-	15	TRBJ2-5	CASSLERAVGETQYF	TGCGCCAGCAGCTTGGAACGGGCCGTGGGGGAGACCCAGTACTTC
TRBV30	-	-	13	TRBJ2-2	CAWRDDPTGELFF	TGTGCCTGGAGAGACGACCCCACCGGGGAGCTGTTTTTT
TRBV2	-	-	15	TRBJ2-3	CASSEGLGRTDTQYF	TGTGCCAGCAGTGAAGGCTTGGGCCGCACAGATACGCAGTATTTT
TRBV20-1	many	-	14	TRBJ2-3	CSAHRQVSTDTQYF	TGCAGTGCTCATCGACAGGTTAGCACAGATACGCAGTATTTT
TRBV15	-	TRBD1	15	TRBJ2-7	CATSRAMGQGDEQYF	TGTGCCACCAGCAGAGCGATGGGACAGGGGGACGAGCAGTACTTC
TRBV12-3/TRBV12-4	few	-	14	TRBJ2-7	CASTLLGAGGEQYF	TGTGCCAGCACCCTCCTAGGGGCCGGGGGCGAGCAGTACTTC
TRBV18	few	TRBD1	13	TRBJ1-6	CASSREGGSPLHF	TGTGCCAGCTCACGAGAAGGGGGCTCACCCCTCCACTTT